Below, one T cell receptor (beta chain) is given with its context. V shed 6 bases and J shed 7 bases, with 19 bases lying between them. CDR3 length: 15 residues. The data were obtained in a study of blood T cells in healthy people across ages. Then a second PCR, running roughly 6 to 11 cycles, was carried out with a sample-barcoded 5' primer and a J-beta primer mix. TCRdb re-called the 5' RACE reads through MiXCR, storing one row per CDR3 protein. The table records nearly 800,000 distinct CDR3 sequences, 20% to 25% of them present only once. This sample was shared with a second study, whose subject was T cells of mothers and their children. That study adds: Every mother supplied over 8 million TCR beta CDR3 reads and every child around 3 million. Relative to unrelated pairs, biologically related mother-child dyads exhibited marginally greater, non-significant overlap.

The clonotype comes from a boy under 18 in good health. Sequencing was carried out using blood. The J gene is TRBJ1-3, the V gene TRBV12-3 or TRBV12-4; D is uncertain. CDR3 sequence reads: CASSPRAGVGNTIYF. The CDR3 coding sequence is TGTGCCAGCAGCCCTCGGGCCGGGGTGGGGAACACCATATATTTT.